This passage covers 28 T cell receptor beta chains from one sample sequenced in a study of vaccination and CD4 T cells after COVID-19. Specified treatment: roughly 11-day PBMC culture with coronavirus spike peptide pools or control peptides (ViraFEST assay). Sequenced with the Oncomine TCR Beta short-read assay was DNA taken from cultured CD4+ T cells. TCRdb reprocessed the PCR reads via MiXCR and lists one record per CDR3 protein. Among fewer than 20,000 distinct CDR3 sequences, 44% were seen once, and the ten largest hold 3.7%. No antigen is known for these receptors. Sequenced input: CD4+ T cells from blood, cultured in vitro. The source is a human donor who had recovered from COVID-19.

The chain combines TRBV20-1 with TRBJ1-5, with D hard to call. The CDR3 totals 12 residues. V lost 5 bases and J 2 bases, leaving 7 bases between the germline ends. CDR1 is DFQATT, CDR2 SNEGSKA, per germline (reference sequence). The CDR3 spells CSAGRGNQPQHF. The CDR3 coding sequence is TGCAGTGCTGGGAGGGGCAATCAGCCCCAGCATTTT.

This chain joins TRBV24-1 and TRBJ1-2, with D unclear. Germline values: CDR1 KGHDR, CDR2 SFDVKD. The CDR3 has 15 residues. The germline V and J ends were trimmed by 2 bases and 1 base, with 10 bases remaining between them. CDR3 protein: CATSDYNSDNYGYTF. The CDR3 nucleotides read TGTGCCACCAGTGATTATAACAGCGATAACTATGGCTACACCTTC.

The chain uses TRBV5-1 and TRBJ2-3; a weak D match, TRBD2 (6 bases). Looked up from germline, CDR1 is SGHRS and CDR2 is YFSETQ. The CDR3 is 16 residues long. Deletions cut 2 bases from V and 5 bases from J, with 18 bases between. The DNA of the CDR3 is TGCGCCAGCAGCTTCACGGGGGACGGCTCCGTAGATACGCAGTATTTT. Its translation: CASSFTGDGSVDTQYF.

J is TRBJ2-2 and V is TRBV30; D may be TRBD2 (5 bases). V gave up 1 base and J gave up 3 bases, with 6 bases separating them. The germline V gene encodes CDR1 GTSNPN and CDR2 SVGIG (reference sequence). The CDR3 contains 13 residues. CDR3 DNA sequence: TGTGCCTGGAGTGAGAGGGACACCGGGGAGCTGTTTTTT. It is translated as CAWSERDTGELFF.

The chain links TRBV2 to TRBJ2-6; 11 positions agree with TRBD1. This CDR3 is built from 18 residues. Trimming removed 5 bases from V and 0 bases from J; junction bases left unmatched: 6. Germline CDR1 SNHLY, CDR2 FYNNEI. The CDR3 is CASSSGGTGGSGANVLTF. As DNA, the CDR3 is TGTGCCAGCAGTTCCGGGGGGACAGGGGGCTCTGGGGCCAACGTCCTGACTTTC.

This sequence joins TRBV7-9 and TRBJ2-1, with TRBD2 as a possible D gene (5 bases). This CDR3 is 17 amino acids long. The V end was cut by 5 bases, the J end by 3 bases, with 20 bases between. Germline V lookup: CDR1 SEHNR, CDR2 FQNEAQ (reference sequence). The CDR3 sequence is CASSPPEGRLGYNEQFF. The CDR3, as DNA: TGTGCCAGCAGCCCACCTGAGGGTCGGTTAGGCTACAATGAGCAGTTCTTC.

In this sample, this clonotype turned up a few times. The chain links TRBV6-1 to TRBJ2-7, with TRBD1 identical over 9 bases. After removal of 6 bases from V and 1 base from J, the junction contained 10 bases not matched to a gene. The CDR3 spans 16 residues. CDR1 is MNHNS and CDR2 is SASEGT in the germline V gene. This chain's CDR3 is CASRARSDRGSYEQYF. CDR3 nucleotide sequence: TGTGCCAGCAGAGCCCGGTCGGACAGGGGTTCCTACGAGCAGTACTTC.

The J gene is TRBJ2-1, the V gene TRBV7-3, with 13 bases lining up with TRBD2. Germline CDR1 is SGHTA and CDR2 is FQGTGA. This CDR3 is built from 19 residues. V lost 8 bases and J lost 0; bases outside the gene matches: 13. As DNA, the CDR3 is TGTGCCAGCCATTATCCGGGACTAGCGGGACCTAGCTCCTACAATGAGCAGTTCTTC. Its protein product is CASHYPGLAGPSSYNEQFF. Filled out from reference TRBV7-3 and TRBJ2-1, the complete variable domain reads GAGVSQTPSNKVTEKGKYVELRCDPISGHTALYWYRQSLGQGPEFLIYFQGTGAADDSGLPNDRFFAVRPEGSVSTLKIQRTERGDSAVYLCASHYPGLAGPSSYNEQFFGPGTRLTVL.

The chain is built from TRBV6-1 and TRBJ1-6; D ambiguous. Per germline, CDR1 MNHNS and CDR2 SASEGT. V was trimmed by 6 bases and J by 5 bases, leaving 11 bases between them. CDR3 length: 14 amino acids. CDR3 coding DNA: TGTGCCAGCAGATTAGCGGGGAATAATTCACCCCTCCACTTT. Translating it yields CASRLAGNNSPLHF.

The V gene is TRBV6-5, the J gene TRBJ1-1; no clear D. The CDR3 runs to 15 residues. Germline V gives CDR1 MNHEY, CDR2 SVGAGI. With 2 bases removed from V and 2 bases from J, the gap between germline ends came to 12 bases. CDR3 nucleotides: TGTGCCAGCAGTTACGGACCCTTGAGAAACACTGAAGCTTTCTTT. It codes for CASSYGPLRNTEAFF.

The V call is TRBV6-2 or TRBV6-3, the J call TRBJ1-2, with a tentative D call TRBD1 (5 bases). V was pared by 6 bases and J by 2 bases, with 31 bases between. This CDR3 has 20 amino acids. CDR1 and CDR2 from the germline V gene are MNHEY and SVGEGT. CDR3 DNA sequence: TGTGCCAGCAGCCCCAGACCGGGACGCACGACTAAAAGACCAAACTATGGCTACACCTTC. This gives the protein CASSPRPGRTTKRPNYGYTF.

This clonotype was observed a few times. V and J are TRBV19 and TRBJ1-1; no reliable D call. The V gene lost 1 base and the J gene lost 0 bases, with 3 bases spanning the gap. The CDR3 is made up of 13 amino acids. Germline CDR1 and CDR2: LNHDA and SQIVND (reference sequence). The CDR3 nucleotides read TGTGCCAGTAGTATAGGCATGAACACTGAAGCTTTCTTT. This translates into CASSIGMNTEAFF. The variable domain in full, completed from reference TRBV19 and TRBJ1-1, reads DGGITQSPKYLFRKEGQNVTLSCEQNLNHDAMYWYRQDPGQGLRLIYYSQIVNDFQKGDIAEGYSVSREKKESFPLTVTSAQKNPTAFYLCASSIGMNTEAFFGQGTRLTVV.

This clonotype turned up a few times. This chain joins TRBV20-1 and TRBJ1-2; 9 nucleotides match TRBD1. CDR1 DFQATT and CDR2 SNEGSKA come from the germline V gene (reference sequence). Trimming removed 4 bases from V and 0 bases from J; junction bases left unmatched: 12. The CDR3 loop spans 17 amino acids. CDR3 residues: CSANYRGLPLTNYGYTF. The CDR3 DNA is TGCAGTGCTAATTACAGGGGGCTCCCGCTAACTAACTATGGCTACACCTTC.

This clonotype has only a few counts. The chain is built from TRBV12-3 or TRBV12-4 and TRBJ1-5; no clear D. CDR3 size: 16 residues. Trimming took off 6 bases at V and 8 bases at J, with 23 bases between the two ends. The CDR3 loop reads CASSYILSGAREPQHF. In DNA, the CDR3 is TGTGCCAGCAGCTATATTTTGAGCGGCGCGCGGGAGCCCCAGCATTTT.

The V call is TRBV20-1, the J call TRBJ2-7, with a possible D match to TRBD2 (6 bases). Germline-derived CDR1 and CDR2 are DFQATT and SNEGSKA (reference sequence). This CDR3 is 14 amino acids long. V lost 6 bases to trimming and J lost 3 bases, with 18 bases between them. CDR3 coding DNA: TGCAGTGCCAAGACTAGGGTCCTCGTCTACGAGCAGTACTTC. Protein: CSAKTRVLVYEQYF.

The chain joins TRBV20-1 to TRBJ2-5; 7 positions agree with TRBD1. The CDR3 is 14 amino acids. Trimming at V came to 5 bases and at J to 1 base, leaving 7 bases not matched to a gene. Germline CDR1 DFQATT, CDR2 SNEGSKA (reference sequence). For the CDR3, the DNA is TGCAGTGCTCGGGGACGGGACAGCCAAGAGACCCAGTACTTC. It translates to CSARGRDSQETQYF.

Relative to its sample, this clonotype is medium-sized. J is TRBJ1-2 and V is TRBV6-1; no clear D gene. The CDR3 is made up of 14 amino acids. V was shortened by 6 bases and J by 0 bases, with 11 bases between the two germline ends. The V gene's germline CDR1 is MNHNS and CDR2 SASEGT. The chain's CDR3 is CASSPAVSNYGYTF. In DNA form, the CDR3 reads TGTGCCAGCAGCCCAGCGGTCTCTAACTATGGCTACACCTTC.

This clonotype was seen a few times. This chain uses TRBV5-4 with TRBJ1-5; D is perhaps TRBD1 (5 bases). The ends were cut back, 0 bases at V and 7 bases at J, with 14 bases in the middle. This CDR3 has 15 amino acids. The V gene's germline CDR1 is SGHNT and CDR2 YYREEE (reference sequence). The CDR3 here is CASSLGGRDGQPQHF. The CDR3 DNA reads as TGTGCCAGCAGCTTGGGGGGCAGGGATGGGCAGCCCCAGCATTTT.

The genes are TRBV7-8 and TRBJ2-5; 7 bases match TRBD2. Per germline, CDR1 SGHVS and CDR2 FQNEAQ. This CDR3 contains 14 residues. Unmatched junction bases numbered 8, after V lost 5 bases and J lost 5 bases. The DNA for the CDR3 is TGTGCCAGCAGCCCCGCTAGCGGAACGGAGACCCAGTACTTC. This gives the protein CASSPASGTETQYF.

This clonotype has a handful of counts. The V gene is TRBV6-4, the J gene TRBJ1-1; D is possibly TRBD1 (6 bases). V lost 4 bases to trimming and J lost 9 bases, with 15 bases between them. Germline V gene lookup returns CDR1 MRHNA and CDR2 SNTAGT. The CDR3 extends over 13 amino acids. The CDR3 spells CASSVETGNKAFF. CDR3 bases: TGTGCCAGCAGTGTTGAGACAGGCAATAAAGCTTTCTTT.

The CDR3 DNA reads TGCGCCAGCAGCTTGGTTCGCTCCCCGCCGACCCAGTACTTC. Amino acids: CASSLVRSPPTQYF. The genes are TRBV5-1 and TRBJ2-5; D unresolved. Germline values: CDR1 SGHRS, CDR2 YFSETQ. The CDR3 runs 14 residues. With 0 bases removed from V and 7 bases from J, the gap between germline ends came to 13 bases.

The sample holds one count of this clonotype. The rearrangement joins TRBV20-1 to TRBJ2-7; a possible D gene is TRBD2 (5 bases). V was cut by 3 bases and J by 0 bases, with 12 bases left in between. The CDR3 has 14 residues. The germline gives CDR1 DFQATT, CDR2 SNEGSKA (reference sequence). The CDR3 region has the DNA TGCAGTGCTAGCTTGCCAGAGGGCTCCTACGAGCAGTACTTC. It translates to CSASLPEGSYEQYF.

The rearrangement joins TRBV3-1 to TRBJ1-1; D possibly corresponds to TRBD1 (6 bases). Germline CDR1 reads LGHDT; CDR2 reads YNNKEL (reference sequence). The V gene lost 4 bases and the J gene lost 4 bases, with 16 bases spanning the gap. This CDR3 contains 15 residues. The CDR3 here is CASSPAVGGITEAFF. CDR3 coding DNA: TGTGCCAGCAGCCCTGCAGTAGGGGGGATCACTGAAGCTTTCTTT.

The chain carries TRBV7-9 and TRBJ1-2; 10 positions agree with TRBD1. This CDR3 comprises 15 residues. Germline V lookup: CDR1 SEHNR, CDR2 FQNEAQ (reference sequence). V lost 5 bases, J lost 1 base, and 4 bases stayed unmatched. The CDR3 protein is CASSHDRGLNYGYTF. The CDR3 DNA reads TGTGCCAGCAGCCACGACAGGGGGCTTAACTATGGCTACACCTTC.

This clonotype was counted between two and nine times. The chain carries TRBV7-2 and TRBJ2-2; tentatively, D is TRBD2 (5 bases). Germline assignment: CDR1 SGHTA and CDR2 FQGNSA. The CDR3 loop spans 14 amino acids. V lost 5 bases, J lost 9 bases, and 16 bases lay in between. DNA for the CDR3: TGTGCCAGCAGCAGTACTAGTTTCTCCAGGGAGCTGTTTTTT. Translation: CASSSTSFSRELFF. Together with reference TRBV7-2 and TRBJ2-2, the CDR3 gives the full variable domain: GAGVSQSPSNKVTEKGKDVELRCDPISGHTALYWYRQSLGQGLEFLIYFQGNSAPDKSGLPSDRFSAERTGGSVSTLTIQRTQQEDSAVYLCASSSTSFSRELFFGEGSRLTVL.

This chain uses TRBV6-5 with TRBJ2-1, with a tentative D call TRBD2 (6 bases). The germline CDR1 and CDR2 sequences are MNHEY and SVGAGI. The CDR3 contains 14 residues. Between the trimmed V and J ends, which lost 0 bases and 5 bases, there was a span of 8 bases. The CDR3 DNA sequence: TGTGCCAGCAGTTACTCGAGGACTAACAATGAGCAGTTCTTC. Its translation is CASSYSRTNNEQFF.

This clonotype was detected only a few times. The chain carries TRBV30 and TRBJ1-2, with D uncertain. The CDR3 has 15 amino acids. V was cut by 1 base and J by 5 bases, with 17 bases left in between. CDR1 is GTSNPN and CDR2 is SVGIG in the germline V gene (reference sequence). The DNA of the CDR3 is TGTGCCTGGAGTGGAAGATGGGGTAACGGGTATGGCTACACCTTC. The encoded protein is CAWSGRWGNGYGYTF.

The V call is TRBV11-2, the J call TRBJ2-5; D possibly corresponds to TRBD1 (7 bases). The V end was cut by 5 bases, the J end by 0 bases, with 13 bases between. CDR1 SGHAT and CDR2 FQNNGV come from the germline V gene. This CDR3 region has 15 residues. CDR3 sequence (DNA): TGTGCCAGCAGCCGAGGGGGCGGGAACCAAGAGACCCAGTACTTC. This sequence encodes CASSRGGGNQETQYF.